This T cell receptor beta chain was profiled in a study of T cells after yellow fever vaccination. On the study more broadly: The SMART-Seq v4 Ultra Low Input method served to prepare the low-cell-number fractions. Findings and caveats of the study: When the response was secondary, it was weaker but reached its peak faster, day 5 versus 15. Primary-vaccination clones mostly resurfaced post-booster (about 95% CD4, more than 85% CD8).

As to this clonotype: The target antigen is unknown.

The germline gives CDR1 DFQATT, CDR2 SNEGSKA (reference sequence). V was shortened by 3 bases and J by 0 bases, with 18 bases between the two germline ends. The CDR3 has 17 residues. TCR cDNA, made by 5'RACE template switching, carried an added universal primer site and UMIs. TCRdb itself ran the 5' RACE reads through MiXCR, one entry per CDR3 protein. This sample carries 450,000 to 650,000 distinct CDR3 sequences, 21% of them seen once, and the ten largest clones take about 17%. The source is a man in his late teens or twenties who received the YFV17D yellow fever vaccine. V is TRBV20-1 and J is TRBJ1-3; D unresolved. The starting material was PBMCs, obtained about 21 days after the first yellow fever vaccination. CDR3 DNA sequence: TGCAGTGCTAGTGTAATTCGGGGTGGCAGCTCTGGAAACACCATATATTTT. Translating gives CSASVIRGGSSGNTIYF.